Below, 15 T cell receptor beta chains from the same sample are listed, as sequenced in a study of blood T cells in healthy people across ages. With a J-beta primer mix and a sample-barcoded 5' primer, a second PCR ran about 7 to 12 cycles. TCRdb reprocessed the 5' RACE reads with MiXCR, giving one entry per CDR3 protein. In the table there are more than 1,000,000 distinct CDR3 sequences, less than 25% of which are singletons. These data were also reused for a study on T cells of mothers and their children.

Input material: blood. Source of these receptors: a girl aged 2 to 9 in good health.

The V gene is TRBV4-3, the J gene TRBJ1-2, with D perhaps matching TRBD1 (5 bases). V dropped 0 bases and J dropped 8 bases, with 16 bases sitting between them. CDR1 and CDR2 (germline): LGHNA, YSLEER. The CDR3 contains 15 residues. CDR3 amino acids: CASSQDPGPNRGYTF. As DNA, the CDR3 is TGCGCCAGCAGCCAAGATCCAGGCCCAAACAGGGGCTACACCTTC.

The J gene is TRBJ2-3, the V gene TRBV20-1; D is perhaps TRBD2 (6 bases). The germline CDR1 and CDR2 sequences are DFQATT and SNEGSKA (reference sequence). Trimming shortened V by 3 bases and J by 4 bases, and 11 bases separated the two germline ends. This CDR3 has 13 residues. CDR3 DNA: TGCAGTGCTAGGTCCGGGAGTCCAGATACGCAGTATTTT. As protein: CSARSGSPDTQYF.

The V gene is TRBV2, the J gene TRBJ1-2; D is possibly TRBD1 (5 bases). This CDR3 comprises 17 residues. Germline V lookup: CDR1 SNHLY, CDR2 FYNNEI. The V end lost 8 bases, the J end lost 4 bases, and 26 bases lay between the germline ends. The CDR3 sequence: CASLSTLILPDSYGYTF. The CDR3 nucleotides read TGTGCCAGCCTTTCTACCTTGATACTCCCCGACAGCTATGGCTACACCTTC.

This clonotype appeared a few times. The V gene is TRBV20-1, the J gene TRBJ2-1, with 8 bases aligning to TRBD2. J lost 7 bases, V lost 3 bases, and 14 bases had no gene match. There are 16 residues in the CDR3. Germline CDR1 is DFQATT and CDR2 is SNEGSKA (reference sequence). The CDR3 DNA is TGCAGTGCTAGCCCCCTGGTTGAGCGGGAGATGAATGAGCAGTTCTTC. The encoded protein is CSASPLVEREMNEQFF.

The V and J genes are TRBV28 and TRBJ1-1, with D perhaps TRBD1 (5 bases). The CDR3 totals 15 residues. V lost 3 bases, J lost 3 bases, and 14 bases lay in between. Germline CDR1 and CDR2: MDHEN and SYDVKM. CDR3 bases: TGTGCCAGCAGTTTGGAGGGCAGGGAGGACACTGAAGCTTTCTTT. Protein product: CASSLEGREDTEAFF.

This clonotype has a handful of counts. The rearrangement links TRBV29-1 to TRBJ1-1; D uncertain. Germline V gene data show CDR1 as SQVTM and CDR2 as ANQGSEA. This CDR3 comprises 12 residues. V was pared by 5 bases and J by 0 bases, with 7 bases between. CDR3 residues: CSVRKVNTEAFF. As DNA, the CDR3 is TGCAGCGTTCGAAAGGTGAACACTGAAGCTTTCTTT.

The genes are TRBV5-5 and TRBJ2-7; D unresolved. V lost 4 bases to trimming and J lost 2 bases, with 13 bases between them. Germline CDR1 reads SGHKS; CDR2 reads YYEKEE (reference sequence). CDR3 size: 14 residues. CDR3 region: CASSLEDGAYEQYF. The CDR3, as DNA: TGTGCCAGCAGCCTCGAGGACGGTGCCTACGAGCAGTACTTC. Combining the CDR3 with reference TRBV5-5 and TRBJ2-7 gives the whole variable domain DAGVTQSPTHLIKTRGQQVTLRCSPISGHKSVSWYQQVLGQGPQFIFQYYEKEERGRGNFPDRFSARQFPNYSSELNVNALLLGDSALYLCASSLEDGAYEQYFGPGTRLTVT.

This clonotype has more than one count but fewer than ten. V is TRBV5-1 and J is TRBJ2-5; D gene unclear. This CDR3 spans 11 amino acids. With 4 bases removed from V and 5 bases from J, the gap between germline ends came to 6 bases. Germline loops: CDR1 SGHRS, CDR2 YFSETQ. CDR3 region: CASSAAETQYF. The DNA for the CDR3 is TGCGCCAGCAGCGCAGCGGAGACCCAGTACTTC.

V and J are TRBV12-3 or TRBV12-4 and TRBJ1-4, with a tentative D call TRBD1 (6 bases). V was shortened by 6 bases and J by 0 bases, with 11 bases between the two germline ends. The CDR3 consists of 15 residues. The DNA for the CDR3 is TGTGCCAGCAGAGGGGGGGGAGCAACTAATGAAAAACTGTTTTTT. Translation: CASRGGGATNEKLFF.

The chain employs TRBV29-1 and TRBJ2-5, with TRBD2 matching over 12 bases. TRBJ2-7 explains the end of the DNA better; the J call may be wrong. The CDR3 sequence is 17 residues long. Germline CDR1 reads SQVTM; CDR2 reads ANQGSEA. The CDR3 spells CSIRLAGGPPFSYEQYF. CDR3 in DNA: TGCAGTATTAGGCTAGCGGGAGGGCCCCCTTTCTCCTACGAGCAGTACTTC.

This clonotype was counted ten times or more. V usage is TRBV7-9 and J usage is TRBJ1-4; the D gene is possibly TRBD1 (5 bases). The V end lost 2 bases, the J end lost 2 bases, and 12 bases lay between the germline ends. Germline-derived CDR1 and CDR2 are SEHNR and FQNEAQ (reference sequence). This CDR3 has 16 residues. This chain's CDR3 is CASSLKGGTTNEKLFF. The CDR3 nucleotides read TGTGCCAGCAGCTTAAAGGGAGGGACTACTAATGAAAAACTGTTTTTT.

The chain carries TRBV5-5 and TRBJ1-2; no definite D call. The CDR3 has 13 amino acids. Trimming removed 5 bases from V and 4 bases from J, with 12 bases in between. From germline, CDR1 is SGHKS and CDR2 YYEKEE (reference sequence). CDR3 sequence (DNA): TGTGCCAGCAGTTGGGGAACCTTCTATGGCTACACCTTC. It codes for CASSWGTFYGYTF.

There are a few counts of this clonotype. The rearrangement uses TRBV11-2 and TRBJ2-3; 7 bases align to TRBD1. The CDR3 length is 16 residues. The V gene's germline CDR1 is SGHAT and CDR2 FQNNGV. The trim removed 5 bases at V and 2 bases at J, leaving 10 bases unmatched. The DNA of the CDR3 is TGTGCCAGCAGCCTGCCGTCAGGGGGTGCCACAGATACGCAGTATTTT. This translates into CASSLPSGGATDTQYF.

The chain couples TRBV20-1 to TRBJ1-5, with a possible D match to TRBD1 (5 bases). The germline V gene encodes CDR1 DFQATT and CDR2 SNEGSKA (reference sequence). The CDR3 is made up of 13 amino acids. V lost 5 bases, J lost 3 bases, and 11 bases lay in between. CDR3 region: CSAVQGSNQPQHF. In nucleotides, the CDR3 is TGCAGTGCTGTGCAGGGTTCCAATCAGCCCCAGCATTTT.

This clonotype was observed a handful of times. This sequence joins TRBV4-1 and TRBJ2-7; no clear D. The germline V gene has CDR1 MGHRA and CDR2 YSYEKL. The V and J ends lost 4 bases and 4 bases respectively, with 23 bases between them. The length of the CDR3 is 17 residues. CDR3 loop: CASSRVIGPVGYYEQYF. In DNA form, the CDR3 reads TGCGCCAGCAGCCGCGTCATAGGACCGGTCGGATATTACGAGCAGTACTTC.